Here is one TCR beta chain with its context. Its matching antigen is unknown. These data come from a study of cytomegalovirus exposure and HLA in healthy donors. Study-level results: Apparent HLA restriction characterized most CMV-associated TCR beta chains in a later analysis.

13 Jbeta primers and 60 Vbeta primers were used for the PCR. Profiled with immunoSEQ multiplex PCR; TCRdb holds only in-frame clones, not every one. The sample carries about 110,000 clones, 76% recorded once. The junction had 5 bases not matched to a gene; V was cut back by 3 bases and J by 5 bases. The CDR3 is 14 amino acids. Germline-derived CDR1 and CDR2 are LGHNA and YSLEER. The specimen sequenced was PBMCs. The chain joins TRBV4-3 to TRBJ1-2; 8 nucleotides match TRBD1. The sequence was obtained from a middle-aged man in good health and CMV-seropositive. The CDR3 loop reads CASSQADRGYGYTF. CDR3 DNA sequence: TGCGCCAGCAGCCAGGCTGACAGGGGATATGGCTACACCTTC.